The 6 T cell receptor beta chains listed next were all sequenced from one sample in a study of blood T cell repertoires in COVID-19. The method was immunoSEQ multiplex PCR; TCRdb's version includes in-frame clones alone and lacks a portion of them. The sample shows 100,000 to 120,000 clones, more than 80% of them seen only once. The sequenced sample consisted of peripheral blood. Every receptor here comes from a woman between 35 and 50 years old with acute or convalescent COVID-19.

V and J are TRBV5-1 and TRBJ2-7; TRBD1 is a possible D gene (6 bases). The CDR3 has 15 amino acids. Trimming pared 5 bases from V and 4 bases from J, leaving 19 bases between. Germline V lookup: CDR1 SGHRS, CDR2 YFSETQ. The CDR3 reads CASRVADRYFYEQYF. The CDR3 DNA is TGCGCCAGCAGAGTTGCGGACAGATACTTTTACGAGCAGTACTTC.

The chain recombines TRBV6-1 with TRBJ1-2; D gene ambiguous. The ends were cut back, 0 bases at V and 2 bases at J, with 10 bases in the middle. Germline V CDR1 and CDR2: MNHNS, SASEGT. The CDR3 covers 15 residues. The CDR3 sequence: CASSEAAGRNYGYTF. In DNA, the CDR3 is TGTGCCAGCAGTGAAGCGGCGGGCCGCAACTATGGCTACACCTTC.

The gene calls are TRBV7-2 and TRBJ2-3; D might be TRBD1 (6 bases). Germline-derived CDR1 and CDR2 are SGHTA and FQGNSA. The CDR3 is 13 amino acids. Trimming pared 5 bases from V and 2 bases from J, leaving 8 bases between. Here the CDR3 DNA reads TGTGCCAGCAGCAACAGGGTCACAGATACGCAGTATTTT. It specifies CASSNRVTDTQYF.

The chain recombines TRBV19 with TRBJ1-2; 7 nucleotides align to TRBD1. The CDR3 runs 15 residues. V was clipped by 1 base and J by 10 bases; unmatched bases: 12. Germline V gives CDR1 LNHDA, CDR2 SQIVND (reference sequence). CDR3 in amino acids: CASSIGLGGQRIYTF. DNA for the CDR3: TGTGCCAGTAGTATAGGACTGGGGGGACAGAGGATCTACACCTTC.

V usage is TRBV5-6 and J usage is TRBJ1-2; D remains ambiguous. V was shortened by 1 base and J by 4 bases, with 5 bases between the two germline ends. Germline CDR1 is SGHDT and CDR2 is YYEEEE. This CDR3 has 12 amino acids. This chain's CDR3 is CASSLRSYGYTF. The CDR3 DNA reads TGTGCCAGCAGCTTGCGTAGCTATGGCTACACCTTC. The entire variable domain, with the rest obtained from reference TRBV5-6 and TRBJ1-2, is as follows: DAGVTQSPTHLIKTRGQQVTLRCSPKSGHDTVSWYQQALGQGPQFIFQYYEEEERQRGNFPDRFSGHQFPNYSSELNVNALLLGDSALYLCASSLRSYGYTFGSGTRLTVV.

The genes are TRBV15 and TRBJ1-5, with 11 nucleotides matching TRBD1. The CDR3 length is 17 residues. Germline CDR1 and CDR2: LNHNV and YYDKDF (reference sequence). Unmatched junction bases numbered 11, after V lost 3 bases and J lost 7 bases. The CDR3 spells CATSRERGTGGQQPQHF. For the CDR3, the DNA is TGTGCCACCAGCAGGGAGCGAGGGACAGGGGGGCAGCAGCCCCAGCATTTT.